This T cell receptor beta chain was profiled in a study of T cells in tumors after PD-1 blockade. Study observations and caveats: Peripheral recruitment is suggested, as some novel exhausted tumor clones were in pre-treatment blood.

TCRdb keeps only in-frame clones here, not all; method: immunoSEQ multiplex PCR. The data contain around 60,000 clones, 80% of them singletons. For this clone: What it recognizes is unknown.

The CDR3 has 18 residues. From germline, CDR1 is MGHRA and CDR2 YSYEKL. V shed 3 bases and J 4 bases; nucleotides not matched to a gene: 9. V gene TRBV4-1 combines with J gene TRBJ2-1, with 13 bases identical to TRBD2. Material: PBMCs, obtained before anti-PD-1 treatment. The TCR originated in a human donor with basal cell carcinoma. CDR3 DNA: TGCGCCAGCAGCCATGTGGGACTAGCGGGGCTAGGGTACAATGAGCAGTTCTTC. This sequence encodes CASSHVGLAGLGYNEQFF.